This T cell receptor (beta chain) was identified in a study of ipilimumab plus nivolumab after autologous stem cell transplantation. Overall study context: A median of roughly 8 nivolumab and 5 ipilimumab doses were given. Myeloma patients were high-risk transplant-naive or relapsed within 3 years of first autologous transplant.

Patients got ipilimumab 1 mg/kg beginning 14 to 28 days post-transplant. Patients got 3 mg/kg IV nivolumab weeks 1, 4, 7, 10, then biweekly through week 26. The V end was cut by 0 bases, the J end by 5 bases, with 11 bases between. The CDR3 consists of 14 residues. CDR1 is SGHNT, CDR2 YYREEE, per germline (reference sequence). TCRdb's copy holds only in-frame clones and misses some; the assay was immunoSEQ multiplex PCR. The sample lists some 44,000 clones, roughly 90% occurring once. J is TRBJ2-5 and V is TRBV5-4; possibly TRBD1 for D (6 bases). The sample was PBMCs, taken in a trial of ipilimumab plus nivolumab as post-transplant consolidation. This receptor was taken from a male donor with multiple myeloma. This CDR3 reads CASSLGHRDETQYF. Here the CDR3 DNA reads TGTGCCAGCAGCTTGGGCCACAGGGACGAGACCCAGTACTTC.